This TCR beta chain came from a study of T-cell memory formation after mild COVID-19. General study findings and limits: Clones which contracted sat mainly in CM and EM if CD4+, and in EMRA if CD8+.

The CDR3 length is 12 residues. Germline values: CDR1 SGHVS, CDR2 FQNEAQ. Trimming took off 2 bases at V and 4 bases at J, with 6 bases between the two ends. MiXCR was run by TCRdb on the 5' RACE reads, yielding one entry per CDR3 protein. The top ten hold roughly a fifth of the sample, which has about 340,000 distinct CDR3 sequences, about an eighth seen once. The table lists this clonotype with a few counts. Its antigen is undetermined. The chain recombines TRBV7-8 with TRBJ2-7, with TRBD2 as a possible D gene (5 bases). This TCR derives from a man aged 18 to 30 who had mild COVID-19 (a few samples of this study predate the infection). Cell type and time point are not known. Sequencing was carried out using PBMCs or a T cell subset sorted from them (not recorded which). The CDR3 sequence is CASSLRGYEQYF. The CDR3 bases are TGTGCCAGCAGCTTACGCGGGTACGAGCAGTACTTC.